The next 18 T cell receptor beta chains were all read from a single sample in a study of shared clonotypes between healthy human individuals. The data were produced by immunoSEQ multiplex PCR, yet TCRdb's version contains in-frame clones alone and is incomplete. Of approximately 2,000,000 clones in the sample, just under 95% were seen once. The sequencing sample was made of naive CD4+ T cells from PBMCs. Subset: CD45RA+ positively selected. Receptor source: a man aged 18 to 29 in good health. Some clones in this sample may be carry-over from other donors' samples.

The chain couples TRBV5-1 to TRBJ1-2; D is possibly TRBD1 (5 bases). Germline CDR1 is SGHRS and CDR2 is YFSETQ. V lost 5 bases, J lost 0 bases, and 11 bases lay in between. The CDR3 consists of 14 residues. CDR3 residues: CASRGDLSNYGYTF. Written as DNA, the CDR3 is TGCGCCAGCAGAGGGGACCTCTCTAACTATGGCTACACCTTC.

V and J are TRBV29-1 and TRBJ2-3, with 10 bases matching TRBD1. From germline, CDR1 is SQVTM and CDR2 ANQGSEA. The CDR3 is made up of 14 amino acids. With 5 bases clipped from V and 2 bases from J, the junction kept 4 bases outside the gene matches. CDR3 sequence reads: CSVRDRGPTDTQYF. The DNA of the CDR3 is TGCAGCGTTCGGGACAGGGGACCCACAGATACGCAGTATTTT.

The chain carries TRBV6-1 and TRBJ2-7; D is ambiguous. This CDR3 region has 14 residues. CDR1 MNHNS and CDR2 SASEGT come from the germline V gene. V was shortened by 8 bases and J by 7 bases, with 21 bases between the two germline ends. The CDR3 DNA reads as TGTGCCAGCTCCGTGGCAGGCAGCTACGAAGAGCAGTACTTC. Its protein is CASSVAGSYEEQYF.

The rearrangement joins TRBV9 to TRBJ2-3; 9 nucleotides align to TRBD2. V trimming: 4 bases; J trimming: 5 bases; junction bases outside the gene matches: 20. The CDR3 covers 19 residues. Germline loops: CDR1 SGDLS, CDR2 YYNGEE. For the CDR3, the DNA is TGTGCCAGCAGCCCACCATATAGCGGCCGCGGGAGGGCCGTAGATACGCAGTATTTT. It encodes CASSPPYSGRGRAVDTQYF.

V gene TRBV5-1 combines with J gene TRBJ2-7; 7 positions agree with TRBD2. In germline, CDR1 is SGHRS, CDR2 YFSETQ. The CDR3 sequence is 14 residues long. The J segment lost 3 bases and the V segment lost 0 bases, leaving 3 bases of the junction unmatched. CDR3 DNA sequence: TGCGCCAGCAGCTTGGCCCCTAGCGGCTACGAGCAGTACTTC. Translation: CASSLAPSGYEQYF.

The CDR3 spells CASSPAGVKETQYF. As DNA, the CDR3 is TGTGCCAGCAGCCCAGCGGGAGTCAAGGAGACCCAGTACTTC. The gene calls are TRBV5-4 and TRBJ2-5; TRBD2 matches 8 bases. CDR3 size: 14 residues. Germline trimming cut 4 bases from V and 5 bases from J; bases unmatched to any gene: 7. Germline V gives CDR1 SGHNT, CDR2 YYREEE (reference sequence).

The J gene is TRBJ1-2, the V gene TRBV21-1. TRBV21-1 is annotated as a pseudogene. The CDR3 contains 15 residues. Written as DNA, the CDR3 is TGTGCCAGCCGCCCCCTCCCCTTTAAGTACTATGGCTACACCTTC. Its protein is CASRPLPFKYYGYTF.

This clone was detected a few times. The rearrangement links TRBV7-8 to TRBJ1-5, with 7 bases lining up with TRBD1. Germline V gene sequence: CDR1 SGHVS, CDR2 FQNEAQ. The CDR3 extends over 16 amino acids. Trimming removed 1 base from V and 3 bases from J; junction bases left unmatched: 6. CDR3 nucleotide sequence: TGTGCCAGCAGCTTAGAGACAGGGTTACACAATCAGCCCCAGCATTTT. Translated: CASSLETGLHNQPQHF.

A remark on this clone: The same CDR3 can be traced to other DNA sequences in this sample. J is TRBJ2-5 and V is TRBV7-6; the D is unclear. V lost 2 bases, J lost 1 base, and 2 bases lay in between. The CDR3 consists of 12 residues. CDR1 and CDR2 from the germline V gene are SGHVS and FNYEAQ. The CDR3 DNA sequence: TGTGCCAGCAGCTTACGCCAAGAGACCCAGTACTTC. Translation: CASSLRQETQYF.

Regarding this clone: The same CDR3 is also encoded by other DNA sequences in this sample. The rearrangement links TRBV19 to TRBJ2-5; no firm D call. The length of the CDR3 is 12 residues. CDR1 LNHDA and CDR2 SQIVND come from the germline V gene (reference sequence). The V end lost 5 bases, the J end lost 5 bases, and 9 bases lay between the germline ends. For the CDR3, the DNA is TGTGCCAGTAGTCGGCGTGGGGAGACCCAGTACTTC. Its translation is CASSRRGETQYF.

The CDR3 reads CASSFRDRGRAFF. DNA for the CDR3: TGTGCCAGCAGTTTCCGGGACAGGGGACGAGCTTTCTTT. V and J are TRBV27 and TRBJ1-1, with 10 bases matching TRBD1. Germline loops: CDR1 MNHEY, CDR2 SMNVEV (reference sequence). Trimming took 3 bases from V and 10 from J; bases not matched to a gene: 5. This CDR3 has 13 residues.

The CDR3 protein is CASSLPPLNEQFF. DNA of the CDR3: TGTGCCAGCAGTCTTCCTCCGCTCAATGAGCAGTTCTTC. This sequence joins TRBV6-5 and TRBJ2-1; no clear D gene. The CDR3 consists of 13 residues. Germline-derived CDR1 and CDR2 are MNHEY and SVGAGI. Trimming cost V 5 bases and J 6 bases, with 11 bases left between them.

J is TRBJ2-1 and V is TRBV27; D call uncertain. Germline CDR1 is MNHEY and CDR2 is SMNVEV (reference sequence). V shed 1 base and J shed 0 bases, with 10 bases lying between them. The CDR3 loop spans 16 amino acids. CDR3 DNA sequence: TGTGCCAGCAGTTTATTTGCCACGAGCTCCTACAATGAGCAGTTCTTC. This gives the protein CASSLFATSSYNEQFF.

The chain joins TRBV28 to TRBJ2-5, with 7 bases lining up with TRBD1. Germline CDR1 reads MDHEN; CDR2 reads SYDVKM. Trimming removed 5 bases from V and 5 bases from J; junction bases left unmatched: 8. CDR3 length equals 14 residues. CDR3 sequence reads: CASSEDRVLETQYF. The CDR3 bases are TGTGCCAGCAGTGAAGACAGGGTCTTGGAGACCCAGTACTTC. Based on the CDR3 plus reference TRBV28 and TRBJ2-5, the full variable domain is DVKVTQSSRYLVKRTGEKVFLECVQDMDHENMFWYRQDPGLGLRLIYFSYDVKMKEKGDIPEGYSVSREKKERFSLILESASTNQTSMYLCASSEDRVLETQYFGPGTRLLVL.

Written as DNA, the CDR3 is TGTGCCAGCAGTCAACTTGCGCAGTTCTTC. Residues: CASSQLAQFF. This chain links TRBV6-1 with TRBJ2-1, with no clear D. The germline CDR1 and CDR2 sequences are MNHNS and SASEGT. This CDR3 comprises 10 residues. Trimming took off 5 bases at V and 12 bases at J, with 8 bases between the two ends.

The V gene is TRBV9, the J gene TRBJ2-1, with TRBD2 as a possible D gene (6 bases). This CDR3 has 17 amino acids. The germline V gene has CDR1 SGDLS and CDR2 YYNGEE. Between the trimmed V and J ends, which lost 4 bases and 7 bases, there was a span of 24 bases. The DNA for the CDR3 is TGTGCCAGCAGCCGACGACAAGGCGGGGCTAATTCTAATGAGCAGTTCTTC. Protein product: CASSRRQGGANSNEQFF.

This clone has just one count. V gene TRBV4-2 combines with J gene TRBJ2-1; D is uncertain. V was trimmed by 0 bases and J by 2 bases, leaving 11 bases between them. This CDR3 is 16 amino acids long. In germline, CDR1 is LGHNA, CDR2 YNFKEQ. DNA of the CDR3: TGTGCCAGCAGCCAAGAGGGCTACGAGGCCTACAATGAGCAGTTCTTC. This sequence encodes CASSQEGYEAYNEQFF.

The CDR3 region is CSVEDGVVNTEAFF. The DNA for the CDR3 is TGCAGCGTTGAAGATGGTGTGGTGAACACTGAAGCTTTCTTT. The chain has TRBV29-1 and TRBJ1-1; D gene ambiguous. With 0 bases removed from V and 0 bases from J, the gap between germline ends came to 8 bases. This CDR3 is 14 amino acids long. Germline-derived CDR1 and CDR2 are SQVTM and ANQGSEA.